This TCR beta chain was found in a study of blood T cell repertoires in COVID-19 (dated by TCRdb to 2018 to 2020). Notes on the research overall: Samples from collaborators originated in the United States, Italy and Spain and spanned both the acute and convalescent phases of COVID-19. The prospective study material was composed of cDNA or gDNA derived from T cells, B-cell-depleted T cells, or PBMCs. The dataset comprised deeply sampled blood TCRbeta repertoires from subjects exposed to, actively infected with, or recovered from COVID-19. The repertoires were made available in a free public database intended to serve as a resource for research on the immune response to SARS-CoV-2. Samples were obtained from the ongoing ImmuneRACE study (first 160 participants) and from over 1,000 subjects provided by 6 global collaborators. Sample metadata almost always included a de-identified subject ID, COVID-19 status, age in years and sex. Where available, HLA class I and class II types were obtained from metadata supplied by the sample provider rather than from assay-based typing.

The collaborating institutions used their own protocols to collect whole blood in K2EDTA tubes. For TCRbeta analysis, collaborators shipped samples in one of three forms: frozen whole blood, isolated PBMCs, or DNA extracted from either of those sample types. V loses 3 bases, J loses 6 bases, and the germline ends lie 17 bases apart. The CDR3 has 15 amino acids, counting the end cysteine and phenylalanine. The sequence is cut down to CDR3 DNA, 45 bases in frame from base 1. CDR1 SGHRS and CDR2 YFSETQ are derived from the germline V gene. Broad study findings and their caveats: Clinical and demographic metadata were provided uncurated, with the amount varying by source and participant.

TCRbeta CDR3 regions were amplified from genomic DNA using the immunoSEQ Assay, a bias-controlled multiplex PCR. The study's processing was this. The number of nucleated cells in each sample was estimated from the amplification of reference gene primers within the assay. To quantify the absolute abundance of each unique TCRbeta CDR3 rearrangement, sequence reads were collapsed and filtered. For each sample, productive Simpson clonality was calculated as the square root of Simpson's diversity index over productive rearrangements. The clones in this table, taken by TCRdb from immuneACCESS, are in-frame only. Not every clone is retained; where verified, under half of the shortfall comes from an unresolved V gene, and the cause of the rest is unknown. The DNA gave D and trimming, while V, J and clone size come from that table. For this sample there are 400,000 or so clones; around nine tenths appear just once. The leading ten clones occupy 2.5% to 3.5% of the sample.

For this clone: What antigen it recognizes has not been identified. The record has no base qualities; no much larger clone is one base away.

Sequencing used peripheral blood. The source is a human donor in a cohort sampled during active COVID-19. The chain was built from TRBV5-1 and TRBJ2-3; TRBD2 is perhaps the D gene, given 5 matching bases. Here the CDR3 is given as CASSWASIAADTQYF. At the DNA level, the sequence is TGCGCCAGCAGCTGGGCTAGCATCGCGGCCGATACGCAGTATTTT. The CDR3, completed at both ends by the reference TRBV5-1 and TRBJ2-3 genes, gives the full variable domain KAGVTQTPRYLIKTRGQQVTLSCSPISGHRSVSWYQQTPGQGLQFLFEYFSETQRNKGNFPGRFSGRQFSNSRSEMNVSTLELGDSALYLCASSWASIAADTQYFGPGTRLTVL.